This TCR beta chain comes out of a study of shared clonotypes between healthy human individuals. Study context: The donors, two women and a few men, were aged 18 to 49.

Healthy adults negative for HIV, lacking recent acute infections or vaccinations, served as donors. The authors' processing: Without quality scores, immunoSEQ junctional reads could not be filtered like full-length reads. Here immunoSEQ multiplex PCR was the method, and the copy in TCRdb shows in-frame clones only, minus some. D and trimming come from the DNA, and the V and J calls and clone size come from that table. The repertoire consists of around 500,000 clones, with over 65% occurring once and the leading ten covering about an eighth. Concerning this clone itself: Its cognate antigen is unknown.

The germline gives CDR1 DFQATT, CDR2 SNEGSKA (reference sequence). Trimming stripped 0 bases from V and 14 bases from J, with 10 bases between. This CDR3 comprises 11 residues. Study findings and constraints: Clonotype sharing among donors likely depends on sequencing depth.

The TCR comes from a woman aged 40 to 55 in good health. Some clones in this sample may be carry-over from other donors' samples. The chain carries TRBV20-1 and TRBJ1-4; D gene unclear. The sample was PBMCs. The CDR3 DNA reads TGCAGTGCTAGAGATCTCCGTCAGCTGTTTTTT. Translated, it gives CSARDLRQLFF.